Sequencing of this TCR beta chain was carried out in a study of T cell changes during pregnancy in multiple sclerosis. TCRdb's table, derived via immunoSEQ multiplex PCR, lists solely in-frame clones and lacks some. The top ten hold less than 6% of the sample, which has about 71,000 clones, over 75% seen once. The CDR3 length is 15 residues. J was trimmed by 1 base and V by 1 base; bases with no gene match: 2. The germline V gene has CDR1 SEHNR and CDR2 FQNEAQ (reference sequence). The chain carries TRBV7-9 and TRBJ1-1; TRBD1 matches 8 bases. The sequencing used CD8+ T cells from peripheral blood mononuclear cells, collected before pregnancy. The TCR was taken from a female donor with multiple sclerosis, enrolled in a pregnancy study. This CDR3 is CASSLDQGANTEAFF. CDR3 coding DNA: TGTGCCAGCAGCTTAGATCAGGGGGCGAACACTGAAGCTTTCTTT. Drawing the rest from reference TRBV7-9 and TRBJ1-1, the complete variable domain is DTGVSQNPRHKITKRGQNVTFRCDPISEHNRLYWYRQTLGQGPEFLTYFQNEAQLEKSRLLSDRFSAERPKGSFSTLEIQRTEQGDSAMYLCASSLDQGANTEAFFGQGTRLTVV.